The rows below give T cell receptor beta chains drawn from one sample of a study of blood T cell repertoires in COVID-19. Some clones are missing from TCRdb's copy, which holds only in-frame ones; the method was immunoSEQ multiplex PCR. The sample shows roughly 85,000 clones, 70% to 90% of them seen only once. The sequencing sample was made of peripheral blood. The receptors stem from a man between 45 and 60 years old with active or convalescent COVID-19. Both conserved end residues are part of each CDR3. D genes are given only for firm matches. Clone sizes are given selectively: once, few, many, or a class where the clone is expanded.

CASKAGGAYEQYF	TGTGCCAGTAAGGCAGGGGGCGCCTACGAGCAGTACTTC	TRBD1	TRBJ2-7	TRBV19	-
CASSKNHRGAYGYTF	TGTGCCAGCAGTAAGAACCACAGGGGAGCCTATGGCTACACCTTC	TRBD1	TRBJ1-2	TRBV28	-
CSQKRGVLAFF	TGCAGCCAGAAGCGGGGAGTTTTGGCTTTCTTT	-	TRBJ1-1	TRBV20-1	-
CASSSGQYYEQYF	TGTGCCAGCAGTTCGGGACAGTACTACGAGCAGTACTTC	TRBD1	TRBJ2-7	TRBV6-6	-
CASSLTGQGGNEQFF	TGTGCCAGCAGCCTAACGGGACAGGGAGGCAATGAGCAGTTCTTC	TRBD1	TRBJ2-1	TRBV11-2	-
CASSQVTGGGEQFF	TGTGCCAGCAGCCAGGTAACAGGGGGCGGTGAGCAGTTCTTC	TRBD1	TRBJ2-1	TRBV3-1/TRBV3-2	-
CASSLYPGQGNEKLFF	TGCGCCAGCAGCTTGTACCCGGGACAGGGAAATGAAAAACTGTTTTTT	TRBD1	TRBJ1-4	TRBV5-1	-
CASSQEYQANNEQFF	TGTGCCAGCAGCCAAGAATATCAGGCAAACAATGAGCAGTTCTTC	-	TRBJ2-1	TRBV3-1/TRBV3-2	-
CASSISGTRARNTIYF	TGTGCCAGTAGTATATCCGGGACAAGAGCCCGAAACACCATATATTTT	-	TRBJ1-3	TRBV19	-
CASNKQGSNEKLFF	TGTGCCAGCAACAAACAGGGTTCCAATGAAAAACTGTTTTTT	-	TRBJ1-4	TRBV28	-
CASSPGTVNTEAFF	TGTGCCAGCTCACCAGGGACAGTGAACACTGAAGCTTTCTTT	TRBD1	TRBJ1-1	TRBV18	-
CASSPPGVSGRVGETQYF	TGTGCCAGCAGTCCCCCGGGTGTAAGCGGGAGAGTTGGCGAGACCCAGTACTTC	TRBD2	TRBJ2-5	TRBV6-6	-
CASSVGQGSQPQHF	TGCGCCAGCAGCGTCGGACAGGGCTCTCAGCCCCAGCATTTT	TRBD1	TRBJ1-5	TRBV5-1	-
CASRAGTGGSYEQYF	TGCGCCAGCAGAGCTGGGACAGGGGGTTCCTACGAGCAGTACTTC	TRBD1	TRBJ2-7	TRBV10-2	-
CASRGSLLGYTF	TGTGCCAGCAGGGGCAGTCTATTGGGCTACACCTTC	-	TRBJ1-2	TRBV28	-
CASSQDSMATGPGEQYF	TGCGCCAGCAGCCAAGATTCGATGGCGACGGGTCCCGGCGAGCAGTACTTC	-	TRBJ2-7	TRBV4-3	-
CASSLGDREEKLFF	TGTGCCAGCAGCTTAGGGGACAGGGAAGAAAAACTGTTTTTT	TRBD1	TRBJ1-4	TRBV7-8	few
CASRSLAGGETQYF	TGTGCCAGCAGATCCCTAGCGGGCGGAGAGACCCAGTACTTC	TRBD2	TRBJ2-5	TRBV3-1/TRBV3-2	few
CASSFRGRTEAFF	TGTGCCAGTAGCTTCAGGGGTCGGACTGAAGCTTTCTTT	-	TRBJ1-1	TRBV19	-
CASSIEGAGGNIQYF	TGTGCCAGTAGTATAGAGGGAGCGGGGGGAAACATTCAGTACTTC	TRBD2	TRBJ2-4	TRBV19	-
CASSHRGRNTGELFF	TGTGCCAGCAGCCACAGGGGTCGGAACACCGGGGAGCTGTTTTTT	TRBD1	TRBJ2-2	TRBV11-3	few
CASSYSLPSGRRTSTDTQYF	TGTGCCAGCAGTTACTCCCTACCTAGCGGGAGGCGAACTAGCACAGATACGCAGTATTTT	TRBD2	TRBJ2-3	TRBV6-2/TRBV6-3	-
CASRRDATNEKLFF	TGTGCCAGTAGGCGAGATGCAACTAATGAAAAACTGTTTTTT	-	TRBJ1-4	TRBV19	-
CASSLRKGDLDEQYF	TGTGCCAGCAGCTTACGAAAGGGGGATCTTGACGAGCAGTACTTC	-	TRBJ2-7	TRBV5-4	few
CASSALDSQETQYF	TGTGCCAGTAGTGCTCTGGACTCCCAAGAGACCCAGTACTTC	-	TRBJ2-5	TRBV19	few